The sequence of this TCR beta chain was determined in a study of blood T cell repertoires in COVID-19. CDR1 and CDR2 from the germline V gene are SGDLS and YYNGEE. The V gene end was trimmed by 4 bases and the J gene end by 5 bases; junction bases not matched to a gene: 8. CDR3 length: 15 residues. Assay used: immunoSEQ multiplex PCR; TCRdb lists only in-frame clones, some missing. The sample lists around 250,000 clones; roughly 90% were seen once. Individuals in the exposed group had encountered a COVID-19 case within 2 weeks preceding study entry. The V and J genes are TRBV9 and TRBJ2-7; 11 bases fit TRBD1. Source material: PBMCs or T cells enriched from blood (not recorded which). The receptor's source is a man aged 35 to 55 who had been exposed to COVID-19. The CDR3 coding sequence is TGTGCCAGCAGCAAGCCGGGACAGGGGGACAACGAGCAGTACTTC. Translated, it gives CASSKPGQGDNEQYF.